Here is one T cell receptor (beta chain) with its context. Other DNA sequences in the same sample also yield this CDR3. The data originate from a study of blood T cell repertoires in COVID-19. For the study at large: COVID-19 samples, acute and convalescent, were from the United States, Italy and Spain. Sources were T cells, B-cell-depleted T cells, or PBMCs; the material itself was cDNA or gDNA.

The germline V and J ends were trimmed by 5 bases and 6 bases, with 13 bases remaining between them. Looked up from germline, CDR1 is MNHEY and CDR2 is SVGAGI. The CDR3 contains 13 residues. The Seattle patients, enrolled during active infection, were followed longitudinally. Authors' methods: Reference gene primers were amplified, and this amplification served to estimate nucleated cell counts. Sequencing was performed with immunoSEQ multiplex PCR; in TCRdb, only in-frame clones are kept and a portion is missing. V, J and clone size were drawn from that table, and D and trimming were deduced from the DNA. The sample records 350,000 or so clones, about 92% being singletons.

Sequenced input: peripheral blood. The source is a woman aged 55-70 years with COVID-19, enrolled during active disease. This chain uses TRBV6-5 with TRBJ1-2; D perhaps matches TRBD1 (6 bases). The CDR3 spells CASSHREFNGYTF. The CDR3 DNA reads TGTGCCAGCAGTCACAGGGAATTCAATGGCTACACCTTC.